The rows below give T cell receptor beta chains drawn from one sample of a study of neurological immune-mediated disorders. TCRdb re-derived calls from the 5' RACE reads in MiXCR, one entry per CDR3 protein. The sample holds tens of thousands of distinct CDR3 sequences; roughly 3.5% are singletons and the top ten take 1.5% to 2%. Sequencing was done on a sample of PBMCs. The source is a man aged 30 to 45 with multiple sclerosis. Each CDR3 is given with its conserved first and last residue. A D gene is named only where the DNA matches it firmly. Not every row has a clone size; where given, it reads once, few, many or a size class.

D gene	J gene	V gene	CDR3 length	clone size	CDR3 DNA	CDR3 protein
NA	TRBJ1-2	TRBV5-1	16	many	TGCGCCAGCAGCTTAAGCAGGGTGGAACGTAACTATGGCTACACCTTC	CASSLSRVERNYGYTF
NA	TRBJ1-1	TRBV20-1	14	many	TGCAGTGCTAGATTGGGGACTGTGAACACTGAAGCTTTCTTT	CSARLGTVNTEAFF
NA	TRBJ1-6	TRBV14	13	many	TGTGCCAGCAGCAATGGGGGAAGTTCACCCCTCCACTTT	CASSNGGSSPLHF
TRBD2	TRBJ2-3	TRBV5-1	17	many	TGCGCCAGCAGCTTGGAGTCTAGCGGGAGGTTCCCGGATACGCAGTATTTT	CASSLESSGRFPDTQYF
NA	TRBJ2-5	TRBV12-3/TRBV12-4	13	many	TGTGCCAGCAGTCGCCGGGACGGAGAGACCCAGTACTTC	CASSRRDGETQYF
NA	TRBJ2-1	TRBV7-2	15	many	TGTGCCAGCAGCTTAAGTTCTATTGGGGGAGCTTTACCGTTCTTC	CASSLSSIGGALPFF
NA	TRBJ1-1	TRBV20-1	15	many	TGCAGTGCTAGAGGGGCGGGACTCGCGAACACTGAAGCTTTCTTT	CSARGAGLANTEAFF
NA	TRBJ1-5	TRBV4-1	15	many	TGCGCCAGCAGGCTACAGGATTATAGCAATCAGCCCCAGCATTTT	CASRLQDYSNQPQHF
TRBD2	TRBJ2-2	TRBV20-1	15	many	TGCAGTGCTAGAGTTAGCACTAGCGGGAGTTGGGAGCTGTTTTTT	CSARVSTSGSWELFF
NA	TRBJ2-1	TRBV28	13	many	TGTGCCAGCAGTTTGATGGGAGAGAATGAGCAGTTCTTC	CASSLMGENEQFF
NA	TRBJ1-1	TRBV29-1	13	many	TGCAGCGTTGCTTCGGGGCTCGGCACTGAAGCTTTCTTT	CSVASGLGTEAFF
NA	TRBJ2-5	TRBV5-1	11	many	TGCGCCAGCAGCTTGACAGAGACCCAGTACTTC	CASSLTETQYF
NA	TRBJ1-2	TRBV11-2	14	many	TGTGCCAGCAGCCCCGGCAGGCCTAGGGATGGCTACACCTTC	CASSPGRPRDGYTF
TRBD2	TRBJ2-3	TRBV20-1	13	many	TGCAGTGCTAGTGAACTAGCGAAAGATACGCAGTATTTT	CSASELAKDTQYF
TRBD1	TRBJ1-1	TRBV29-1	10	many	TGCAGCGTTAACAGGGGTGAAGCTTTCTTT	CSVNRGEAFF
TRBD1	TRBJ2-5	TRBV14	13	NA	TGTGCCAGCAGCCAGGACAGGGGTGAGACCCAGTACTTC	CASSQDRGETQYF
TRBD1	TRBJ1-1	TRBV12-3/TRBV12-4	15	many	TGTGCCAGCAGTTTGGTGACAGGGCACAGTACTGAAGCTTTCTTT	CASSLVTGHSTEAFF
TRBD1	TRBJ2-7	TRBV7-9	14	NA	TGTGCCAGCAGCTTGACAGGGTACGAGAAAGAGCAGTACTTC	CASSLTGYEKEQYF
TRBD1	TRBJ2-7	TRBV5-1	14	many	TGCGCCAGCAGCTCCGGACAGGGTGGCTACGAGCAGTACTTC	CASSSGQGGYEQYF
NA	TRBJ2-3	TRBV20-1	14	few	TGCAGTGCTGGGACGGGCAGACACACAGATACGCAGTATTTT	CSAGTGRHTDTQYF
TRBD1	TRBJ2-7	TRBV18	15	many	TGTGCCAGCTCACCATTGGAGACAGGGGCCTACGAGCAGTACTTC	CASSPLETGAYEQYF
TRBD1	TRBJ2-5	TRBV6-6	17	few	TGTGCCAGCAGTTACTCTACAGGGGGCGCGAGGCAAGAGACCCAGTACTTC	CASSYSTGGARQETQYF
TRBD2	TRBJ2-5	TRBV15	14	many	TGTGCCACCAGGTCGGGAGGGGTAGAAGAGACCCAGTACTTC	CATRSGGVEETQYF
NA	TRBJ2-1	TRBV29-1	12	many	TGCAGCGTTGACCGACAGTACAATGAGCAGTTCTTC	CSVDRQYNEQFF
NA	TRBJ1-2	TRBV10-3	12	many	TGTGCCATCAGTGGGGGTCCTCATGGCTACACCTTC	CAISGGPHGYTF
TRBD1	TRBJ2-7	TRBV7-8	16	many	TGTGCCAGCAGCACTAGGGGGGGGACAGGGGACTACGAGCAGTACTTC	CASSTRGGTGDYEQYF
NA	TRBJ1-6	TRBV5-1	14	many	TGCGCCAGCAGCTTGGACAGACATAATTCACCCCTCCACTTT	CASSLDRHNSPLHF
NA	TRBJ2-1	TRBV5-1	15	few	TGCGCCAGCAGCACTGAGGGGGATCCAGGGGATGAGCAGTTCTTC	CASSTEGDPGDEQFF
TRBD1	TRBJ1-4	TRBV20-1	16	many	TGCAGTGCTAGGGACTATAGGGGGCCAACTAATGAAAAACTGTTTTTT	CSARDYRGPTNEKLFF
NA	TRBJ2-5	TRBV20-1	11	many	TGCAGTGCACCCCGCGGGGAGACCCAGTACTTC	CSAPRGETQYF
TRBD1	TRBJ2-3	TRBV7-3	14	many	TGTGCCAGCAGTCCCGACAGGGGATCAGATACGCAGTATTTT	CASSPDRGSDTQYF